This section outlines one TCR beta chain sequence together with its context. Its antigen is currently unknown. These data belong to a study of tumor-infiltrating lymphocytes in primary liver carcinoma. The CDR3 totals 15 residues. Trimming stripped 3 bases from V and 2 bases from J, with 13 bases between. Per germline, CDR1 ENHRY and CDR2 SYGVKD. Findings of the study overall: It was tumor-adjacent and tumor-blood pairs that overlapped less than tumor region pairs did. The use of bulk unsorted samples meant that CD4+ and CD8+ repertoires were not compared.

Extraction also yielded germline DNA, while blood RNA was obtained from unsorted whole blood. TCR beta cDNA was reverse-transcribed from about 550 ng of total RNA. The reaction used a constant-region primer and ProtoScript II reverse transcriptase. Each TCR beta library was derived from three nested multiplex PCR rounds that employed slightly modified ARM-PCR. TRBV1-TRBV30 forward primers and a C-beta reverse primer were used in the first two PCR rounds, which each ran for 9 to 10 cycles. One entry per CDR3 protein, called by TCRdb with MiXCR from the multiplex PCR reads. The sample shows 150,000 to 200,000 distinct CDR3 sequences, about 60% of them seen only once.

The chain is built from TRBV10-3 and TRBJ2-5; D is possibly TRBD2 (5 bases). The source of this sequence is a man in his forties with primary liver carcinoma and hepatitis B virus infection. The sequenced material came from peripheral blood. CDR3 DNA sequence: TGTGCCATCAGTGATGCTGGCGGGTTTCAAGAGACCCAGTACTTC. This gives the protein CAISDAGGFQETQYF.